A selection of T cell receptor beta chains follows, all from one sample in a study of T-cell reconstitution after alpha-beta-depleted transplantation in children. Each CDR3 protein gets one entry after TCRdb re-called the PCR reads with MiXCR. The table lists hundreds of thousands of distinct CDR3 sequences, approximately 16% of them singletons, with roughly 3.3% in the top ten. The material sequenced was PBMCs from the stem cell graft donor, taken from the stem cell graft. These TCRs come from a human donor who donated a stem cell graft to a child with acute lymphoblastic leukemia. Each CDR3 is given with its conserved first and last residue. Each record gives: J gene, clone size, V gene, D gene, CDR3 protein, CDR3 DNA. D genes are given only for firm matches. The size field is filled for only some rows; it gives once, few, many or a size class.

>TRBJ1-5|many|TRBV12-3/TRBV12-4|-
CASSLRGRGNQPQHF
TGTGCCAGCAGTCTCAGGGGAAGGGGCAATCAGCCCCAGCATTTT
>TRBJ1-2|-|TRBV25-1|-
CASGAGSDNYGYTF
TGTGCCAGCGGAGCAGGATCAGACAACTATGGCTACACCTTC
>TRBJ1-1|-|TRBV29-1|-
CSVDPGKNTEAFF
TGCAGCGTTGATCCAGGGAAGAACACTGAAGCTTTCTTT
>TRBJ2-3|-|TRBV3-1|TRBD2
CASSQVAGSVGDTQYF
TGTGCCAGCAGCCAAGTAGCGGGATCGGTCGGAGATACGCAGTATTTT
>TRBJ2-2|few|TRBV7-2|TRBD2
CASSFSGSGTGELFF
TGTGCCAGCAGCTTCAGCGGGAGTGGGACCGGGGAGCTGTTTTTT
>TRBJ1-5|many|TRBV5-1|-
CASSLDGSNQPQHF
TGCGCCAGCAGCTTGGACGGGAGCAATCAGCCCCAGCATTTT
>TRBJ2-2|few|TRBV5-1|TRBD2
CASSLDSSGVRELFF
TGCGCCAGCAGCTTGGATTCTAGCGGGGTCCGGGAGCTGTTTTTT
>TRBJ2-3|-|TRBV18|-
CASSPPRAHTDTQYF
TGTGCCAGCTCACCACCGAGGGCACACACAGATACGCAGTATTTT
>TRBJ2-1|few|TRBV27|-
CASTQPRESYNEQFF
TGTGCCAGCACCCAACCCCGGGAGTCCTACAATGAGCAGTTCTTC
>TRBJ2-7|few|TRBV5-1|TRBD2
CASTLAGAHEQYF
TGCGCCAGTACCCTTGCGGGAGCCCACGAGCAGTACTTC
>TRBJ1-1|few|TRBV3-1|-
CASSQARIHGEAFF
TGTGCCAGCAGCCAAGCCAGAATCCATGGAGAAGCTTTCTTT
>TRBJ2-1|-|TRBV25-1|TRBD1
CASSEYGQGYNEQFF
TGTGCCAGCAGTGAATACGGACAGGGGTACAATGAGCAGTTCTTC
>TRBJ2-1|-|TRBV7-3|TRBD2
CASSLTGLAGMDEQFF
TGTGCCAGCAGCTTAACGGGGCTAGCGGGCATGGATGAGCAGTTCTTC
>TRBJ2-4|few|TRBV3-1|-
CASSQEARVGAKNIQYF
TGTGCCAGCAGCCAAGAAGCTAGAGTGGGGGCCAAAAACATTCAGTACTTC
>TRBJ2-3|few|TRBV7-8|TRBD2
CASSPYSTSGGTDTQYF
TGTGCCAGCAGCCCCTACTCGACTAGCGGGGGCACAGATACGCAGTATTTT
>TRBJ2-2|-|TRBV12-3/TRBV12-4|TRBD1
CASEPTGGNTGELFF
TGTGCCAGTGAACCGACAGGGGGGAACACCGGGGAGCTGTTTTTT
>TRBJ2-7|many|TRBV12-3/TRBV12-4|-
CASSPQTGYEQYF
TGTGCCAGCAGTCCTCAGACCGGCTACGAGCAGTACTTC
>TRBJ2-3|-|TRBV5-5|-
CASSSRGRGNTDTQYF
TGTGCCAGCAGCTCGAGGGGGAGGGGCAACACAGATACGCAGTATTTT
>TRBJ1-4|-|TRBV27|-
CASRGRLGEKLFF
TGTGCCAGCAGGGGCAGGCTGGGGGAAAAACTGTTTTTT
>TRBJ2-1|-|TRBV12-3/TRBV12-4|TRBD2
CASSKTGLAGDKYNEQFF
TGTGCCAGCAGTAAAACGGGACTAGCGGGAGACAAGTACAATGAGCAGTTCTTC
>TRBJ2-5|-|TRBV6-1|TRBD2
CASSPKISGRTSETQYF
TGTGCCAGCAGCCCGAAAATTAGCGGGAGGACAAGTGAGACCCAGTACTTC
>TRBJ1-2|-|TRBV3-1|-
CASRLNGANYGYTF
TGTGCCAGCAGACTAAACGGGGCTAACTATGGCTACACCTTC
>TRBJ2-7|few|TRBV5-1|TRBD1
CASSRGTGELYEQYF
TGCGCCAGCAGCCGAGGGACAGGGGAACTCTACGAGCAGTACTTC
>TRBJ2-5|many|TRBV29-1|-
CSVELLPGETQYF
TGCAGCGTTGAGCTACTCCCAGGGGAGACCCAGTACTTC
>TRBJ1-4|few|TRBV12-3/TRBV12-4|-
CASSLARPILTNEKLFF
TGTGCCAGCAGTTTAGCCAGGCCCATTTTAACTAATGAAAAACTGTTTTTT
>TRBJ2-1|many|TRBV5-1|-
CASSLELSSYNEQFF
TGCGCCAGCAGCTTGGAGCTGAGCTCCTACAATGAGCAGTTCTTC
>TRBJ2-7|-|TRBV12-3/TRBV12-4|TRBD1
CASGDRGSYEQYF
TGTGCCAGTGGGGACAGGGGATCCTACGAGCAGTACTTC
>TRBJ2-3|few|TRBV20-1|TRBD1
CSANNYRQGSDTQYF
TGCAGTGCAAACAATTACCGACAGGGGTCAGATACGCAGTATTTT
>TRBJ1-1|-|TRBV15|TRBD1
CATSRDQGGAFF
TGTGCCACCAGCAGAGATCAGGGGGGAGCTTTCTTT
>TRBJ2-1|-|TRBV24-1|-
CATSDSSPRGYHNEQFF
TGTGCCACCAGTGATTCATCCCCGAGAGGGTATCACAATGAGCAGTTCTTC
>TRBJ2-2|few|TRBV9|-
CASSVEGAGELFF
TGTGCCAGCAGCGTAGAGGGGGCCGGGGAGCTGTTTTTT
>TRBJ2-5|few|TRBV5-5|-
CASSWGSAPQETQYF
TGTGCCAGCAGCTGGGGGTCGGCGCCGCAAGAGACCCAGTACTTC
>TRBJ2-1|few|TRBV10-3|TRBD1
CAIRRTGTEINEQFF
TGTGCCATCAGGAGAACCGGGACAGAAATCAATGAGCAGTTCTTC
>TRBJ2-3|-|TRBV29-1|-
CSVVGQGPDTQYF
TGCAGCGTTGTCGGTCAAGGTCCAGATACGCAGTATTTT
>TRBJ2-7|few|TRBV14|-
CASTTGLGGYEQYF
TGTGCCAGCACCACAGGGCTAGGCGGCTACGAGCAGTACTTC
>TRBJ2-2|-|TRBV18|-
CASSPSLPNTGELFF
TGTGCCAGCTCACCAAGTCTCCCGAACACCGGGGAGCTGTTTTTT
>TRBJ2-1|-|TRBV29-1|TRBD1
CSVVPTGIYNEQFF
TGCAGCGTTGTTCCGACAGGGATCTACAATGAGCAGTTCTTC
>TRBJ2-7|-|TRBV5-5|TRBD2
CASSLEASGVPYEQYF
TGTGCCAGCAGCTTGGAGGCTAGCGGGGTTCCCTACGAGCAGTACTTC
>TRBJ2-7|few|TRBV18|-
CASSPLRGQKGIYEQYF
TGTGCCAGCTCACCTCTCAGGGGCCAAAAAGGGATCTACGAGCAGTACTTC
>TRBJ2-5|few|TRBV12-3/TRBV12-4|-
CASSLMKAGTPQETQYF
TGTGCCAGCAGTTTAATGAAGGCAGGGACCCCCCAAGAGACCCAGTACTTC
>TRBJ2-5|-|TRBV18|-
CASSPPGLETQYF
TGTGCCAGCTCACCACCGGGCCTAGAGACCCAGTACTTC
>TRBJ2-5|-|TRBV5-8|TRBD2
CASSLEGRAWKTQYF
TGTGCCAGCAGCTTGGAGGGGAGGGCCTGGAAGACCCAGTACTTC
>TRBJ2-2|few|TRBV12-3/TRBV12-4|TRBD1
CASSPHRGLAGELFF
TGTGCCAGCAGTCCACACAGGGGGCTGGCCGGGGAGCTGTTTTTT
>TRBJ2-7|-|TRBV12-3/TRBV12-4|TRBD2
CASSTSGSSSDEQYF
TGTGCCAGCAGTACTAGCGGGAGTTCTAGTGACGAGCAGTACTTC
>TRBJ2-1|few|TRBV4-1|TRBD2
CASSPRASGIEAPYNEQFF
TGCGCCAGCAGCCCCCGGGCTAGCGGGATAGAGGCGCCTTACAATGAGCAGTTCTTC
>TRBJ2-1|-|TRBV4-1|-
CASSQELHNEQFF
TGCGCCAGCAGCCAAGAACTACACAATGAGCAGTTCTTC
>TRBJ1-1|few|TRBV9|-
CASSAEGHYTEAFF
TGTGCCAGCAGCGCCGAAGGACACTACACTGAAGCTTTCTTT
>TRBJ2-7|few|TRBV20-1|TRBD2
CSARVSGRPTFYEQYF
TGCAGTGCTAGAGTGAGCGGGAGGCCCACATTCTACGAGCAGTACTTC
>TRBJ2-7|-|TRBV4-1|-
CASSQGLERISYEQYF
TGCGCCAGCAGCCAGGGGCTTGAGCGGATCTCCTACGAGCAGTACTTC
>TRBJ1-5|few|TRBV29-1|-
CSVERVGVGFDQPQHF
TGCAGCGTTGAAAGGGTCGGGGTAGGATTCGATCAGCCCCAGCATTTT
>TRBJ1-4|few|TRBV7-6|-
CASSLVISSGEGKLFF
TGTGCCAGCAGCTTAGTAATCAGCTCGGGCGAGGGAAAACTGTTTTTT
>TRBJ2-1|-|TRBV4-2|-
CASSQEAIAVYNEQFF
TGTGCCAGCAGCCAAGAAGCTATCGCGGTCTACAATGAGCAGTTCTTC
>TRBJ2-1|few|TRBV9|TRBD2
CASSPITSGDNEQFF
TGTGCCAGCAGCCCCATAACTAGCGGGGACAATGAGCAGTTCTTC
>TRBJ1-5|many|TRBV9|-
CASSGVAGPPWGQPQHF
TGTGCCAGCAGCGGCGTGGCGGGACCCCCCTGGGGTCAGCCCCAGCATTTT
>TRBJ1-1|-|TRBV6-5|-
CASSYSWANTEAFF
TGTGCCAGCAGTTACTCGTGGGCAAACACTGAAGCTTTCTTT